This T cell receptor beta chain emerged from a study of cytomegalovirus exposure and HLA in healthy donors (dated by TCRdb to 2015 to 2018). Regarding the complete study: In an earlier analysis of under 750 of the donors, roughly 300 Gb of sequence data and 90 million to 120 million unique TCR beta sequences from some 170 million T cells were reported. Besides the first cohort of under 700 subjects, a separate validation cohort made up of 120 different subjects was used. Donor age, sex, ethnicity and CMV serostatus were compiled together with the repertoire data. Because of strong linkage in the cohort, a handful of DR-DQ haplotypes were treated as single units for association and clustering. The study aimed to test whether signatures of past pathogen exposure could be identified by cataloging public T cell receptors. Among about 360 genotyped donors of the cohort, an average of approximately 240,000 unique TCR beta nucleotide sequences were sequenced per donor, around 20% of them non-productive. Using immunosequencing, the study profiled T cell repertoires from around 670 subjects and related those repertoires to cytomegalovirus serostatus. Class I and class II HLA loci were covered by the typing at four-digit resolution. Typing coverage differed by locus: A, B, C, DRB1 and DQB1 were typed in roughly 620-630 donors, DQA1 in 500 to 550, DPA1 in some 600, and DPB1 in 450 to 490. An early release that covered 500 to 800 HLA-typed donors contained around 330 gigabases of sequencing data and tens of millions of unique TCR sequences. Rather than drawing on any new phenotypic data, the later analysis identified candidate immune exposures from TCR beta sequences and the way those sequences occurred across donors. In a later analysis, previously published TCR beta repertoires from some 640 donors were re-analyzed and high-resolution HLA genotyping was added so that TCR occurrence patterns could be studied. In an earlier analysis of roughly 540 of the donors, high-throughput TCR beta sequencing was used to judge whether each TCR beta V gene segment behaved as functional or pseudogenic. Of the roughly 390 genotyped donors, around 81% fell in the genetic ancestry cluster associated with self-reported Caucasian donors. The study combined high-throughput TCR immunosequencing, statistical association of individual TCRs with disease status, and machine learning to predict cytomegalovirus infection status. All discovery cohort repertoires had been generated using a single sequencing platform. Genome-wide SNP genotypes for about 55% of the roughly 670 donors were used in a later genetic analysis, which treated that subset as a discovery cohort. Results the study describes overall, beyond this receptor: In vitro tests confirmed that a few of the cytomegalovirus-associated TCR beta chains recognize cytomegalovirus antigens. A total of around 150 TCR beta chains were listed by the study as associated with cytomegalovirus. A later analysis found that HLA-associated TCR beta chains were more clonally expanded and had lower generation probabilities than equally common non-associated chains. In a later analysis, TCR association rates were found to vary across HLA loci, with the most associated TCRs seen for DRB1 alleles and the fewest for HLA-C alleles. Correlated functional status among segregating V segments might reflect linkage disequilibrium, but an unknown experimental factor could not be ruled out. It was suggested by the authors that the approach could potentially be generalized to other disease states and immunological phenotypes. Approximately 16 rarely observed V segments, including chromosome 9 orphons, were excluded from the earlier analysis of a few hundred of the donors because counts were too low. Presence/absence analyses assumed roughly uniform sequencing depth across donors, an assumption that may not hold. When HLA alleles, especially DR and DQ, strongly co-occurred, TCR associations were difficult to assign to individual alleles. Compared with the roughly 700-donor mean, donors in an Asian-associated ancestry cluster had fewer N-insertions in productive TCRs, according to a later genetic analysis. A group of highly shared sequence variants was considered likely to be a technical artifact of the sequencing pipeline. Some IMGT-functional V segments, including TRBV6-2 and TRBV6-3, could not be distinguished by the 87-base-pair reads and were therefore excluded. In a later genetic analysis, a missense DCLRE1C variant was associated with V-gene and J-gene trimming of TCR beta chains, and the association was replicated in an independent cohort. According to a later analysis, parvovirus B19, influenza, CMV and Epstein-Barr virus appeared linked to several top co-occurrence clusters. This cohort had only TCR beta chains sequenced, and the lack of alpha or paired-chain data limited which features could be detected. A further reported finding was that TCR beta sequences accurately predicted the HLA-A and HLA-B alleles for most subjects in the first cohort. Most TCR sequences were observed very rarely across donors, whereas some public TCRs were present in many individuals. CMV serostatus was the only immune exposure information available for the cohort. An earlier analysis of approximately 600 of the donors showed that most TCR beta V segments appeared in productive rearrangements either about 87% or about 30% of the time, which broadly matched IMGT annotations. In a later analysis, some 17,000 TCR beta sequences were associated with specific HLA alleles at a false discovery rate of 0.05. Because some donors lacked HLA typing at each locus, the association tests relied only on the typed subset. The classifier was reported to diagnose cytomegalovirus status with high specificity and sensitivity in both the original cohort and the validation cohort. In a later analysis, most CMV-associated TCR beta chains were found to appear HLA-restricted, with HLA associations seemingly driven largely by CMV exposure.

The CDR3 runs 17 residues from the cysteine to the phenylalanine. Here the CDR3 DNA is all that survives: 51 bases in frame from base 1. The germline V gene encodes CDR1 SGHAT and CDR2 FQNNGV. Here V drops 1 base and J drops 7 bases, and the junction holds 6 bases not matched to any gene. As concerns this clone: Its antigen specificity is not known. One base away there is no much larger clone; base qualities are not given.

The cohort consisted of 600 to 700 healthy bone marrow donors. At the time of sampling, every cohort member was nominally healthy, though immune exposures that went unrecorded were likely present. The donor tested CMV seronegative, placing the donor among the 300 to 400 seronegative members of the cohort. A peripheral blood sample was provided by each donor, and peripheral blood mononuclear cells were used for TCR beta sequencing. The Qiagen DNeasy Blood Extraction Kit was used to extract genomic DNA from the blood cell samples. Library generation was performed with the immunoSEQ multiplex PCR assay. The multiplex PCR relied on a mix of 60 forward primers for TCR Vbeta segments and 13 reverse primers for TCR Jbeta segments. The CDR3 region of rearranged TCR beta genes was amplified from genomic DNA with a multiplex PCR assay. Amplified TCR beta libraries were sequenced as 87-base-pair reads on the Illumina HiSeq System. The authors' analysis ran thus. In a later analysis, approximately 74 million unique TCR beta chains were counted across the approximately 640 repertoires, and around 10 million of these chains were shared by at least two donors. A nearest-neighbor algorithm error-corrected the raw reads and collapsed the reads into unique sequences, merging closely related sequences to remove PCR and sequencing errors. Alignment of CDR3 sequences to IMGT reference sequences was used to assign V, D and J gene segments. For a sequence to be retained, at least a six-nucleotide match to both a V gene segment and a J gene segment was required. A rearrangement was called productive if the CDR3 had no stop codons and remained in frame with V and J, and every other rearrangement was called non-productive. Following IMGT convention, CDR3 was defined as the stretch from the second conserved V-encoded cysteine up to the conserved J-encoded phenylalanine. The earlier analysis of about 610 of the donors excluded sequences that lacked an unambiguous match to a single V gene segment. In an earlier analysis of several hundred of the donors, a V segment was called functional when productive rearrangements were above 56.7%, and segregating when the standard deviation between donors exceeded 5%. To diagnose cytomegalovirus status from the catalog of TCR beta chain sequences, a statistical classification framework was built. In a later analysis, V and J genes were assigned by comparing TCR nucleotide sequences against IMGT/GENE-DB human TR gene sequences. Using the TCRdist pipeline, a later analysis assigned CDR3 sequences along with most-parsimonious VDJ recombination scenarios. In a later analysis, each TCR beta chain was defined by its CDR3 amino acid sequence together with its V-gene family, and reads lacking a unique V-gene family were excluded. As a way to deal with suspected cross-contamination and a sequencing artifact, a later analysis dropped 640 or so nucleotide sequences that were highly shared and had low generation probability. For each public chain, a later analysis derived a clonal expansion index from normalized ranks of inferred template counts within each repertoire. In a later analysis, generation probabilities were computed using a VDJ recombination model fitted to out-of-frame rearrangements, and the results were checked against IGoR. In a later analysis, TCR-TCR, TCR-HLA and TCR-CMV co-occurrence was scored with hypergeometric tests, and a repertoire-size bias correction was applied to TCR pairs. In a later analysis, false discovery rates were estimated by permuting HLA or CMV assignments 20 times. In a later analysis, co-occurring TCRs were grouped using DBSCAN, and TCRdist sequence similarity was added for clustering within HLA-allele-positive subsets. Co-occurrence clustering excluded repertoires with fewer than 30,000 or more than 120,000 public chains, plus five with anomalous nucleotide sharing. TCRdb's version of the immuneACCESS table is confined to in-frame rearrangements and falls short of the full clone set. An unresolved V gene accounts for under half of the shortfall where checked; the remainder is of unknown origin. V, J and clone size were drawn from that table, and D and trimming were deduced from the DNA. Present in this sample are 90,000 to 110,000 clones, 75% to 85% of which were seen just once. 5% to 6.5% of the sample is taken by the ten largest.

The origin of this receptor is a man aged 18-30 years in good health and CMV-seronegative. In this chain, TRBV11-2 is recombined with TRBJ2-1, with 14 bases matching TRBD2. Sample: PBMCs. CDR3 sequence: CASSLGPGTSGRNEQFF. The bases read TGTGCCAGCAGCTTAGGGCCCGGGACTAGCGGGAGAAATGAGCAGTTCTTC.